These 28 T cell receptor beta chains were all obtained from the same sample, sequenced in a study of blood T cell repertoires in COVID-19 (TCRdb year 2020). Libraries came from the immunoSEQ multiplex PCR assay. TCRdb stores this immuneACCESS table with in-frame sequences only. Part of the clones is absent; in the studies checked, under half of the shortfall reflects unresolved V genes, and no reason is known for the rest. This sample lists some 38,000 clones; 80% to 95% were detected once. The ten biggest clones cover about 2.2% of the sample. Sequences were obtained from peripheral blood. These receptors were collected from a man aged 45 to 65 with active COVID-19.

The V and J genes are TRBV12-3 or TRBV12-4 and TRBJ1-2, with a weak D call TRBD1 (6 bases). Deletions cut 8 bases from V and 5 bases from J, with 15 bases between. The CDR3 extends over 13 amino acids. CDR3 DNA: TGTGCCAGCGGAGGCGGGGGCAGGTATGGCTACACCTTC. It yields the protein CASGGGGRYGYTF.

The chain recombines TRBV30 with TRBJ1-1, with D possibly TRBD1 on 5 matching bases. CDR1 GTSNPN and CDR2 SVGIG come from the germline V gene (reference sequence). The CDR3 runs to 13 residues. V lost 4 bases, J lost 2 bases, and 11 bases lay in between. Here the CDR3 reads CAWIPTENTEAFF. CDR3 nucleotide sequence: TGTGCCTGGATACCGACAGAAAACACTGAAGCTTTCTTT.

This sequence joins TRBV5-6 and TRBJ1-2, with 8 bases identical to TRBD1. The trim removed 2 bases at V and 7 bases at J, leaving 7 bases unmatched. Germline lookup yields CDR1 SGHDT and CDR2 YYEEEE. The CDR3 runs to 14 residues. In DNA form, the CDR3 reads TGTGCCAGCAGCTTTGGGCAGGGGGCTCGTGGCTACACCTTC. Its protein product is CASSFGQGARGYTF.

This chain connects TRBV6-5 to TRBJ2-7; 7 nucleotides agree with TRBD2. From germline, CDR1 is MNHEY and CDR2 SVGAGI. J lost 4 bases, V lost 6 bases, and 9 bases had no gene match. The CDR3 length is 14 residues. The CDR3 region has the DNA TGTGCCAGCAGCCAGTTAGCGGGTGGATACGAGCAGTACTTC. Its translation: CASSQLAGGYEQYF.

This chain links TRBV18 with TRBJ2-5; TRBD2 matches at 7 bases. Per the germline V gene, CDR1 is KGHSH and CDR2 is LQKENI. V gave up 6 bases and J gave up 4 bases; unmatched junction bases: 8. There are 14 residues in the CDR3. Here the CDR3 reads CASSTGGLGETQYF. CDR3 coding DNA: TGTGCCAGCTCTACCGGGGGGTTAGGAGAGACCCAGTACTTC.

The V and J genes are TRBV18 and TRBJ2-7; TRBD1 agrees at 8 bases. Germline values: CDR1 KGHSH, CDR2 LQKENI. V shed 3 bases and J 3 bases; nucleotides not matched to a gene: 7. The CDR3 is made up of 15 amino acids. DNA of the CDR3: TGTGCCAGCTCACCCCGTGGACAGGGTAACTACGAGCAGTACTTC. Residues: CASSPRGQGNYEQYF.

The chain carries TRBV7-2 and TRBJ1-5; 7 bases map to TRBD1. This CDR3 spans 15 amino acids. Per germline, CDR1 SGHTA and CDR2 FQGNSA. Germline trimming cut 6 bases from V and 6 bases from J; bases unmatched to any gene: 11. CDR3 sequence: CASSLRKGAAQPQHF. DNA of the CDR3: TGTGCCAGCAGTCTAAGAAAGGGGGCCGCTCAGCCCCAGCATTTT.

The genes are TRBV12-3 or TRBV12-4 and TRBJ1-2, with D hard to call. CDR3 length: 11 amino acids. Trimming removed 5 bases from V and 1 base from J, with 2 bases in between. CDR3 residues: CASSRNYGYTF. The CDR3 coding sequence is TGTGCCAGCAGTCGTAACTATGGCTACACCTTC.

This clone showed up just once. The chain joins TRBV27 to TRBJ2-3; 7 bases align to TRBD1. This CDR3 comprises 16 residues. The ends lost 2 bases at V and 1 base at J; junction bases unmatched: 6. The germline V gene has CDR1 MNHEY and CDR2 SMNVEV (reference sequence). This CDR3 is CASSLEGDSRTDTQYF. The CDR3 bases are TGTGCCAGCAGTTTAGAGGGGGACAGTCGCACAGATACGCAGTATTTT.

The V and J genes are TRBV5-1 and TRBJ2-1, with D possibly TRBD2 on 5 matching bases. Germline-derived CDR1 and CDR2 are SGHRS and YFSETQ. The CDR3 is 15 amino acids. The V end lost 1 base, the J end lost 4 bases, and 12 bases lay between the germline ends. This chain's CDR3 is CASSLITGNYNEQFF. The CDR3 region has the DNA TGCGCCAGCAGCTTGATAACGGGGAATTACAATGAGCAGTTCTTC.

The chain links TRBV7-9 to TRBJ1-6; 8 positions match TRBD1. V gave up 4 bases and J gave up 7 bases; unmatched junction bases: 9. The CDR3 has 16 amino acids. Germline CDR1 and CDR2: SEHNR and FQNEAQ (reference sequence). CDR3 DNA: TGTGCCAGCAGCTATCACCCGGACAGGGAAAATTCACCCCTCCACTTT. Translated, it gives CASSYHPDRENSPLHF.

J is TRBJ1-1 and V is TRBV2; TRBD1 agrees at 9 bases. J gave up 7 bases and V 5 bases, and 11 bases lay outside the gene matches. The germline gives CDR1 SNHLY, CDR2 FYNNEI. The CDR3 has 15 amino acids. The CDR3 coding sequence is TGTGCCAGCAGTACAACAGGGGGCGGGGTCCTTGAAGCTTTCTTT. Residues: CASSTTGGGVLEAFF.

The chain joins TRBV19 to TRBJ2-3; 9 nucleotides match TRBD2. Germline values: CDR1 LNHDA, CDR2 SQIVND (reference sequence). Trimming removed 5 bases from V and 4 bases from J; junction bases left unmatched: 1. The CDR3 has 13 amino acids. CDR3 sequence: CASSAGGPDTQYF. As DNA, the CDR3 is TGTGCCAGTAGTGCGGGGGGGCCAGATACGCAGTATTTT.

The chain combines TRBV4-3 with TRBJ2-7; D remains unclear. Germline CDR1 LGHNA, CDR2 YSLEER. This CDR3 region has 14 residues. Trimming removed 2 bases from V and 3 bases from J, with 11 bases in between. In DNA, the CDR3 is TGCGCCAGCAGCCAATCGAGAGGCGACTACGAGCAGTACTTC. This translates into CASSQSRGDYEQYF.

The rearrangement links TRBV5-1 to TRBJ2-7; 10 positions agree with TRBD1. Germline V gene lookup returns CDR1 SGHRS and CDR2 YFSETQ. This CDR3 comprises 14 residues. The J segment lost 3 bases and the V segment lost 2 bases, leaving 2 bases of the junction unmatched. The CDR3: CASSFRDRGYEQYF. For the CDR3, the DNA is TGCGCCAGCAGCTTCCGGGACAGGGGCTACGAGCAGTACTTC.

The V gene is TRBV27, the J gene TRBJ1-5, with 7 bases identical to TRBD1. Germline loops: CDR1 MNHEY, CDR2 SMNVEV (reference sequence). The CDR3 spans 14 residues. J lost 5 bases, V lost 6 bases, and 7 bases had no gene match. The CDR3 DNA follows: TGTGCCAGCAGCCCTGACAGGGACTATCAGCCCCAGCATTTT. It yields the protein CASSPDRDYQPQHF.

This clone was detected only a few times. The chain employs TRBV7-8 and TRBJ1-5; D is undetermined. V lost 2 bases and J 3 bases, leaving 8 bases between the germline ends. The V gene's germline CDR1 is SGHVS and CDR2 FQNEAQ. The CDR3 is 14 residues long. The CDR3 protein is CASSLYGFNQPQHF. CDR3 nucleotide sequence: TGTGCCAGCAGCTTATACGGGTTCAATCAGCCCCAGCATTTT. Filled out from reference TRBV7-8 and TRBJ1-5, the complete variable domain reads GAGVSQSPRYKVAKRGQDVALRCDPISGHVSLFWYQQALGQGPEFLTYFQNEAQLDKSGLPSDRFFAERPEGSVSTLKIQRTQQEDSAVYLCASSLYGFNQPQHFGDGTRLSIL.

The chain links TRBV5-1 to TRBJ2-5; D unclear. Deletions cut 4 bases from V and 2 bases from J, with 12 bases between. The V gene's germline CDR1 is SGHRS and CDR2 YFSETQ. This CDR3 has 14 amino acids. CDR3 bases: TGCGCCAGCAGCATACTGAGTATTCAAGAGACCCAGTACTTC. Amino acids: CASSILSIQETQYF.

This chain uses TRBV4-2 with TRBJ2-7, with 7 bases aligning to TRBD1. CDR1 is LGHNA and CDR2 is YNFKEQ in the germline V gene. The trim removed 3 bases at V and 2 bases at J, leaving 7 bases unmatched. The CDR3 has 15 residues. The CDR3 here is CASSHETGETYEQYF. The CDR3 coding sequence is TGTGCCAGCAGCCACGAAACAGGGGAGACCTACGAGCAGTACTTC.

This CDR3 is CASKTAGTGSTEAFF. CDR3 in DNA: TGTGCCAGCAAGACAGCCGGGACAGGGAGTACTGAAGCTTTCTTT. The V and J genes are TRBV6-5 and TRBJ1-1, with 9 nucleotides matching TRBD1. The trim removed 7 bases at V and 5 bases at J, leaving 11 bases unmatched. This CDR3 has 15 residues. The germline V gene has CDR1 MNHEY and CDR2 SVGAGI.

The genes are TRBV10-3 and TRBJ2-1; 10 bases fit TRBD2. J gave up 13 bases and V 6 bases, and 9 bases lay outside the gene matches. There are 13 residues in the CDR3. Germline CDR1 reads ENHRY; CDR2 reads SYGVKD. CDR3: CAISPGTSVVQFF. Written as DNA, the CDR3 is TGTGCCATCAGCCCCGGGACTAGCGTCGTTCAGTTCTTC.

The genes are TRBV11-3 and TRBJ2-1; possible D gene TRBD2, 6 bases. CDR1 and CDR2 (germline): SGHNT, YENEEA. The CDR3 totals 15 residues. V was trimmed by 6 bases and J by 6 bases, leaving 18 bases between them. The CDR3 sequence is CASRAGSGGSNEQFF. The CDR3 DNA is TGTGCCAGCAGGGCGGGGAGCGGCGGATCCAATGAGCAGTTCTTC.

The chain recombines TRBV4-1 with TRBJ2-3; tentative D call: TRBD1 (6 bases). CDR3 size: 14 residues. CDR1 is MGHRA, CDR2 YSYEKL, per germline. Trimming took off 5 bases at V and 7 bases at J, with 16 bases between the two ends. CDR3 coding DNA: TGCGCCAGCAGCTCTTCGACAGGCTACAATACGCAGTATTTT. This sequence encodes CASSSSTGYNTQYF.

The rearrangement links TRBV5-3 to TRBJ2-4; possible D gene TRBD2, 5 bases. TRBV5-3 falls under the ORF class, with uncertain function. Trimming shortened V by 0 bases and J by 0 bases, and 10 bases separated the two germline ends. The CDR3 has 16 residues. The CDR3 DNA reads TGTGCCAGAAGCTTGGAGAGGGAACTAGCCAAAAACATTCAGTACTTC. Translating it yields CARSLERELAKNIQYF.

This chain's CDR3 is CASSFALAGGKIVNTGELFF. Here the CDR3 DNA reads TGTGCCAGCAGTTTCGCACTAGCGGGAGGGAAGATTGTAAACACCGGGGAGCTGTTTTTT. The chain couples TRBV27 to TRBJ2-2; 13 bases are shared with TRBD2. CDR3 length equals 20 residues. Germline V CDR1 and CDR2: MNHEY, SMNVEV (reference sequence). Trimming at V came to 3 bases and at J to 2 bases, leaving 12 bases not matched to a gene.

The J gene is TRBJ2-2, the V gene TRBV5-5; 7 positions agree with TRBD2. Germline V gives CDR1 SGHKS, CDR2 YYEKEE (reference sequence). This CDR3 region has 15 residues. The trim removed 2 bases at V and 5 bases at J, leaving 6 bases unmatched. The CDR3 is CASSFRGGGTGELFF. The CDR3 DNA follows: TGTGCCAGCAGCTTCCGTGGGGGAGGGACCGGGGAGCTGTTTTTT.

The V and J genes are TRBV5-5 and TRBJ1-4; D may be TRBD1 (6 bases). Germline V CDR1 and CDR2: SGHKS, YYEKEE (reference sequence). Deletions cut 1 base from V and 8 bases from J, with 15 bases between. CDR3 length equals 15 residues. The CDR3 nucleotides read TGTGCCAGCAGCTTGTTTGGGCAGGGGTCAGAAAAACTGTTTTTT. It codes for CASSLFGQGSEKLFF.

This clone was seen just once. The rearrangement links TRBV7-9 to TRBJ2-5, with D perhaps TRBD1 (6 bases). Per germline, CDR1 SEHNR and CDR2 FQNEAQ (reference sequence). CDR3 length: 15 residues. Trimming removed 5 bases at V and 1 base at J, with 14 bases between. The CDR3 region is CASSPQGGRQETQYF. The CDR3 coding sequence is TGTGCCAGCAGCCCACAAGGGGGTCGCCAAGAGACCCAGTACTTC.